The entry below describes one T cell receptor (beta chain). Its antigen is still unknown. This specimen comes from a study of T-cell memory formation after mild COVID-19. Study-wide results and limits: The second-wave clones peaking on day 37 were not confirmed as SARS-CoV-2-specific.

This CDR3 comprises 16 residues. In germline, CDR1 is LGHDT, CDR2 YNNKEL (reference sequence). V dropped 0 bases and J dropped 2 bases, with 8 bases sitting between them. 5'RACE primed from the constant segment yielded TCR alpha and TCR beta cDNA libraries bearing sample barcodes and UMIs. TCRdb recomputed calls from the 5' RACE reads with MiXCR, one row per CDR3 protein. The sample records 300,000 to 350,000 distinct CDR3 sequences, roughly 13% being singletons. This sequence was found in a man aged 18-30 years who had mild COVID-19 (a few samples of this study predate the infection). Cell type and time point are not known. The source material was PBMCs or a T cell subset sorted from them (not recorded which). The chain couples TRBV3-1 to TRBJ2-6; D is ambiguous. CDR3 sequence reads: CASSQDRLTGANVLTF. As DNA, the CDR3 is TGTGCCAGCAGCCAAGATCGTCTAACTGGGGCCAACGTCCTGACTTTC.